This TCR beta chain was documented in a study of blood T cell repertoires in COVID-19. Overall study: Acute and convalescent COVID-19 specimens originated in the United States, Italy and Spain. T cells, B-cell-depleted T cells, or PBMCs supplied cDNA or gDNA.

Under the authors' procedure: The authors estimated nucleated cell counts from reference gene primer amplification. Sequencing was performed with immunoSEQ multiplex PCR; in TCRdb, only in-frame clones are kept and a portion is missing. V, J and clone size are those of that table, while D and trimming were read from the DNA. The sample lists roughly 35,000 clones, around four fifths seen once, with just over 35% in the top ten. CDR1 is SEHNR, CDR2 FQNEAQ, per germline (reference sequence). V lost 5 bases to trimming and J lost 0 bases, with 19 bases between them. The CDR3 runs to 17 residues. The source material was peripheral blood. This TCR came from an elderly man with acute or convalescent COVID-19. The J gene is TRBJ1-1, the V gene TRBV7-9, with a tentative D call TRBD1 (6 bases). Here the CDR3 reads CASSRTLGGAVNTEAFF. CDR3 DNA: TGTGCCAGCAGCCGAACGCTCGGGGGGGCAGTGAACACTGAAGCTTTCTTT.